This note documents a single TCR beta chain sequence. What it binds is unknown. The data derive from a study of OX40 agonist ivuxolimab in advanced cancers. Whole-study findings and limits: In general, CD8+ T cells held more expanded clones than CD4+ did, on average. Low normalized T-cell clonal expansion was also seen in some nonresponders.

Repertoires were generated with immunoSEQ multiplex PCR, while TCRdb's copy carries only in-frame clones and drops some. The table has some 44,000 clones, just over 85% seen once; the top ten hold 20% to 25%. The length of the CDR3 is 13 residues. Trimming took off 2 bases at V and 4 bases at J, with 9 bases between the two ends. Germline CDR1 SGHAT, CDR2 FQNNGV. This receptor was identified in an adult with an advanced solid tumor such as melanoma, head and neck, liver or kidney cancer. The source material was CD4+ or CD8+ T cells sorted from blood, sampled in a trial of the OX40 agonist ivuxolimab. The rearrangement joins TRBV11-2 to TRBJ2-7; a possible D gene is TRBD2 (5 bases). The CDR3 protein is CASSLYGEYEQYF. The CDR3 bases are TGTGCCAGCAGCTTATATGGGGAGTACGAGCAGTACTTC.